These 29 T cell receptor beta chains share one sample of origin, sequenced in a study of cytomegalovirus exposure and HLA in healthy donors. PCR employed 60 Vbeta and 13 Jbeta primers. Assay: immunoSEQ multiplex PCR; the TCRdb copy retains only in-frame clones and omits some. The sample has around 150,000 clones, 75% to 85% seen once. Specimen: PBMCs. Receptor source: a human donor in good health.

The V and J genes are TRBV19 and TRBJ1-5; TRBD1 aligns across 7 bases. The V gene's germline CDR1 is LNHDA and CDR2 SQIVND (reference sequence). The CDR3 consists of 16 residues. V lost 6 bases and J lost 4; bases outside the gene matches: 12. DNA of the CDR3: TGTGCCAGTAGCCATCCCCCGGGACAGCTTAATCAGCCCCAGCATTTT. As protein: CASSHPPGQLNQPQHF.

The CDR3 coding sequence is TGCGCCAGCAGCCAAGAATCCGGTGTACATGAGCAGTTCTTC. This gives the protein CASSQESGVHEQFF. The rearrangement links TRBV4-1 to TRBJ2-1; D gene unclear. The germline V gene has CDR1 MGHRA and CDR2 YSYEKL. The CDR3 has 14 amino acids. Trimming left V 0 bases short and J 8 bases short, with 11 bases between.

A few counts support this clone. The V and J genes are TRBV5-4 and TRBJ2-5; D might be TRBD1 (5 bases). The J call may be wrong; the DNA end is better matched by TRBJ2-7. The length of the CDR3 is 13 residues. Germline assignment: CDR1 SGHNT and CDR2 YYREEE (reference sequence). The CDR3 sequence is CASSLQGSYEQYF. CDR3 sequence (DNA): TGTGCCAGCAGCTTGCAGGGATCCTACGAGCAGTACTTC.

The chain carries TRBV18 and TRBJ1-4, with 9 bases fitting TRBD1. Germline lookup yields CDR1 KGHSH and CDR2 LQKENI. J was trimmed by 6 bases and V by 3 bases; bases with no gene match: 2. The CDR3 is 14 residues long. CDR3 DNA sequence: TGTGCCAGCTCACCGGGACAGGGTGATGAAAAACTGTTTTTT. Amino acids: CASSPGQGDEKLFF. The entire variable domain, with the rest obtained from reference TRBV18 and TRBJ1-4, is as follows: NAGVMQNPRHLVRRRGQEARLRCSPMKGHSHVYWYRQLPEEGLKFMVYLQKENIIDESGMPKERFSAEFPKEGPSILRIQQVVRGDSAAYFCASSPGQGDEKLFFGSGTQLSVL.

V is TRBV10-3 and J is TRBJ2-1; TRBD2 matches at 10 bases. V shed 10 bases and J 7 bases; nucleotides not matched to a gene: 13. The CDR3 extends over 15 amino acids. The V gene's germline CDR1 is ENHRY and CDR2 SYGVKD. CDR3: CATRPPSGSGNEQFF. The DNA of the CDR3 is TGTGCCACCCGCCCTCCTAGCGGGAGTGGGAATGAGCAGTTCTTC.

The count of this clone is one. The gene calls are TRBV18 and TRBJ2-7, with 8 bases matching TRBD1. V was pared by 4 bases and J by 4 bases, with 6 bases of the junction left unmatched. This CDR3 has 14 amino acids. Looked up from germline, CDR1 is KGHSH and CDR2 is LQKENI. The CDR3 sequence is CASSLIRQGYEQYF. The CDR3, as DNA: TGTGCCAGCTCACTTATTAGACAGGGGTACGAGCAGTACTTC.

Concerning this clone: Because the CDR3 is missing its conserved closing phenylalanine or tryptophan, this is likely a read error. The DNA is left out, because the CDR3 cannot be placed on it with certainty; the CDR3 is given as TCRdb lists it. The chain joins TRBV28 to TRBJ1-5; TRBD1 reflects the table's D call only, with no check against the DNA. The CDR3 length is 12 residues, termini included. Germline V CDR1 and CDR2: MDHEN, SYDVKM. This CDR3 is CASSSDRDVLSL.

V gene TRBV9 combines with J gene TRBJ2-5; maybe TRBD2 (6 bases). V was cut by 4 bases and J by 5 bases, with 21 bases left in between. CDR1 and CDR2 from the germline V gene are SGDLS and YYNGEE. The CDR3 covers 16 residues. As DNA, the CDR3 is TGTGCCAGCAGCATTGGGACCCCTGGGGCGGGGGAGACCCAGTACTTC. Translated: CASSIGTPGAGETQYF.

This chain uses TRBV9 with TRBJ2-2; possible D gene TRBD1, 6 bases. This CDR3 is 15 amino acids long. Germline-derived CDR1 and CDR2 are SGDLS and YYNGEE. Trimming stripped 2 bases from V and 1 base from J, with 9 bases between. CDR3 in amino acids: CASSVGHLNTGELFF. In nucleotides, the CDR3 is TGTGCCAGCAGCGTGGGACACCTGAACACCGGGGAGCTGTTTTTT. Together with reference TRBV9 and TRBJ2-2, the CDR3 gives the full variable domain: DSGVTQTPKHLITATGQRVTLRCSPRSGDLSVYWYQQSLDQGLQFLIQYYNGEERAKGNILERFSAQQFPDLHSELNLSSLELGDSALYFCASSVGHLNTGELFFGEGSRLTVL.

The chain links TRBV28 to TRBJ2-1, with D perhaps TRBD1 (5 bases). Trimming took 11 bases from V and 10 from J, leaving 15 bases between them. This CDR3 spans 11 amino acids. Germline V gives CDR1 MDHEN, CDR2 SYDVKM. Here the CDR3 DNA reads TGTGCCTCTGGACACGAACTAGAGCAGTTCTTC. The encoded protein is CASGHELEQFF.

The chain is built from TRBV28 and TRBJ1-5; the D is unclear. Trimming stripped 5 bases from V and 5 bases from J, with 13 bases between. The CDR3 is made up of 14 amino acids. CDR1 is MDHEN and CDR2 is SYDVKM in the germline V gene. The DNA of the CDR3 is TGTGCCAGCAGTGGGTTGGAGGACTATCAGCCCCAGCATTTT. Encoded protein: CASSGLEDYQPQHF.

V and J are TRBV18 and TRBJ2-7; 8 nucleotides match TRBD1. CDR1 KGHSH and CDR2 LQKENI come from the germline V gene. V dropped 5 bases and J dropped 3; count of bases not matched to a gene: 9. The CDR3 contains 15 residues. The CDR3 DNA is TGTGCCAGCTCAGGGGCTGGACAGGGCTACTACGAGCAGTACTTC. The encoded protein is CASSGAGQGYYEQYF.

V gene TRBV9 combines with J gene TRBJ1-1, with TRBD1 matching 9 bases. Looked up from germline, CDR1 is SGDLS and CDR2 is YYNGEE. CDR3 length equals 15 residues. The J segment lost 4 bases and the V segment lost 3 bases, leaving 7 bases of the junction unmatched. In nucleotides, the CDR3 is TGTGCCAGCAGCGCCCATACGACAGGGGGCACTGAAGCTTTCTTT. It yields the protein CASSAHTTGGTEAFF.

The chain carries TRBV7-9 and TRBJ1-1; TRBD1 agrees at 8 bases. V gave up 3 bases and J gave up 5 bases; unmatched junction bases: 5. Germline V gene data show CDR1 as SEHNR and CDR2 as FQNEAQ (reference sequence). This CDR3 has 14 amino acids. The CDR3 loop reads CASSFRQGRTEAFF. The DNA of the CDR3 is TGTGCCAGCAGCTTCCGACAGGGGCGAACTGAAGCTTTCTTT.

This chain links TRBV4-2 with TRBJ2-3; 10 nucleotides agree with TRBD2. In germline, CDR1 is LGHNA, CDR2 YNFKEQ. V was pared by 3 bases and J by 4 bases, with 10 bases of the junction left unmatched. This CDR3 has 17 residues. The CDR3 sequence is CASSHERASGSADTQYF. Written as DNA, the CDR3 is TGTGCCAGCAGCCACGAGAGGGCTAGCGGGAGTGCAGATACGCAGTATTTT.

Only a few counts were recorded for this clone. The chain carries TRBV19 and TRBJ2-5, with TRBD2 matching over 15 bases. V was pared by 1 base and J by 7 bases, with 4 bases of the junction left unmatched. CDR3 length: 16 amino acids. Germline CDR1 is LNHDA and CDR2 is SQIVND (reference sequence). The CDR3 DNA reads as TGTGCCAGTAGTATAGGTGAGGGACTAGCGGGAGGGACCCAGTACTTC. Its translation is CASSIGEGLAGGTQYF.

This clone was picked up a small number of times. This chain connects TRBV19 to TRBJ2-1, with TRBD2 as a possible D gene (5 bases). Germline-derived CDR1 and CDR2 are LNHDA and SQIVND (reference sequence). V was shortened by 3 bases and J by 5 bases, with 17 bases between the two germline ends. The CDR3 extends over 16 amino acids. In nucleotides, the CDR3 is TGTGCCAGTAGTATTGGAACGAGGGTTCGGAACAATGAGCAGTTCTTC. It specifies CASSIGTRVRNNEQFF.

The V and J genes are TRBV19 and TRBJ1-5, with TRBD1 matching over 10 bases. Germline CDR1 is LNHDA and CDR2 is SQIVND (reference sequence). CDR3 length: 15 amino acids. J lost 1 base, V lost 10 bases, and 7 bases had no gene match. The CDR3 is CATRQGAGSNQPQHF. The CDR3 DNA follows: TGTGCCACTAGACAGGGGGCGGGGAGCAATCAGCCCCAGCATTTT.

The CDR3 bases are TGTGCCAGCGCTTGGGGGACTATCATTTCACCCCTCCACTTT. This encodes CASAWGTIISPLHF. The rearrangement links TRBV16 to TRBJ1-6, with D possibly being TRBD1 (5 bases). Germline V gene data show CDR1 as KGHSY and CDR2 as FQNENV. This CDR3 region has 14 residues. V lost 8 bases and J 9 bases, leaving 17 bases between the germline ends.

This chain connects TRBV5-6 to TRBJ2-7; D gene ambiguous. The ends were cut back, 0 bases at V and 0 bases at J, with 4 bases in the middle. CDR3 size: 13 residues. CDR1 is SGHDT and CDR2 is YYEEEE in the germline V gene. Written as DNA, the CDR3 is TGTGCCAGCAGCTTGGTAGTCTCCTACGAGCAGTACTTC. Translated: CASSLVVSYEQYF.

This chain uses TRBV7-9 with TRBJ2-3; D is uncertain. Germline V lookup: CDR1 SEHNR, CDR2 FQNEAQ (reference sequence). The germline V and J ends were trimmed by 4 bases and 4 bases, with 9 bases remaining between them. The CDR3 totals 13 residues. CDR3 coding DNA: TGTGCCAGCAGCTCACTCACCGCAGATACGCAGTATTTT. Protein: CASSSLTADTQYF.

This chain connects TRBV6-4 to TRBJ2-3; 14 nucleotides align to TRBD2. The V segment lost 4 bases and the J segment 6 bases; nucleotides outside the gene matches: 0. Germline V CDR1 and CDR2: MRHNA, SNTAGT. CDR3 length: 14 amino acids. For the CDR3, the DNA is TGTGCCAGCAGTGGACTAGCGGGAGGGGATACGCAGTATTTT. Its translation: CASSGLAGGDTQYF.

This clone was seen a handful of times. The rearrangement links TRBV7-2 to TRBJ1-4; unclear D gene. Germline V CDR1 and CDR2: SGHTA, FQGNSA. V was shortened by 2 bases and J by 8 bases, with 9 bases between the two germline ends. CDR3 length: 13 amino acids. CDR3 amino acids: CASSLRSAEKLFF. The CDR3 DNA sequence: TGTGCCAGCAGCTTACGTAGTGCAGAAAAACTGTTTTTT.

The J gene is TRBJ2-7, the V gene TRBV5-1, with 16 bases fitting TRBD2. The CDR3 extends over 17 amino acids. Per germline, CDR1 SGHRS and CDR2 YFSETQ. V was pared by 3 bases and J by 7 bases, with 10 bases of the junction left unmatched. The CDR3 region is CASSSGLAGGPRSEQYF. CDR3 bases: TGCGCCAGCAGCTCGGGACTAGCGGGAGGGCCTCGGAGTGAGCAGTACTTC. Based on the CDR3 plus reference TRBV5-1 and TRBJ2-7, the full variable domain is KAGVTQTPRYLIKTRGQQVTLSCSPISGHRSVSWYQQTPGQGLQFLFEYFSETQRNKGNFPGRFSGRQFSNSRSEMNVSTLELGDSALYLCASSSGLAGGPRSEQYFGPGTRLTVT.

The chain couples TRBV11-1 to TRBJ1-1, with D perhaps matching TRBD1 (6 bases). V was shortened by 5 bases and J by 3 bases, with 22 bases between the two germline ends. Germline values: CDR1 SGHAT, CDR2 FQDESV (reference sequence). This CDR3 region has 17 residues. Here the CDR3 DNA reads TGTGCCAGCAGCCCGGGCCGTACAGGGCTCCTTGACACTGAAGCTTTCTTT. Translating gives CASSPGRTGLLDTEAFF.

This clone occurred many times. CDR3 loop: CASSEQAGASTEAFF. CDR3 DNA sequence: TGTGCCAGCAGTGAACAGGCGGGGGCTAGTACTGAAGCTTTCTTT. The chain is built from TRBV6-1 and TRBJ1-1; D possibly corresponds to TRBD1 (6 bases). CDR3 length equals 15 residues. The ends were cut back, 2 bases at V and 5 bases at J, with 15 bases in the middle. Per germline, CDR1 MNHNS and CDR2 SASEGT.

This clone has more than one count but fewer than ten. This chain connects TRBV28 to TRBJ2-3, with D possibly being TRBD1 (5 bases). Trimming pared 6 bases from V and 2 bases from J, leaving 12 bases between. The CDR3 spans 14 residues. Per the germline V gene, CDR1 is MDHEN and CDR2 is SYDVKM. The CDR3 sequence: CASSHPGSTDTQYF. The CDR3 DNA is TGTGCCAGCAGCCATCCAGGGTCCACAGATACGCAGTATTTT.

This clone was seen more than once but under ten times. V usage is TRBV5-1 and J usage is TRBJ1-1; D unresolved. Germline V gives CDR1 SGHRS, CDR2 YFSETQ. V gave up 5 bases and J gave up 1 base, with 15 bases separating them. The CDR3 has 15 amino acids. The CDR3 DNA reads as TGCGCCAGCAGTTCAAGGGAGGGTGGGAACACTGAAGCTTTCTTT. Its translation is CASSSREGGNTEAFF.

This clone was detected once. The CDR3 loop reads CASSEWAGGETQYF. As DNA, the CDR3 is TGTGCCAGCAGTGAATGGGCGGGAGGGGAGACCCAGTACTTC. This chain uses TRBV6-1 with TRBJ2-5; 9 bases match TRBD2. V trimming: 2 bases; J trimming: 5 bases; junction bases outside the gene matches: 3. The germline gives CDR1 MNHNS, CDR2 SASEGT. The length of the CDR3 is 14 residues.